This entry concerns a single TCR beta chain. Per the authors' pipeline: Amplified reference gene primers provided the basis for estimating nucleated cell counts. Clones were sequenced by immunoSEQ multiplex PCR, and TCRdb holds only the in-frame ones, with some missing. V, J and clone size reflect that table, while D and trimming were determined from the DNA. The sample consists of about 150,000 clones, roughly 84% of them appearing once. The CDR3 covers 15 residues. CDR1 and CDR2 from the germline V gene are SGHDT and YYEEEE. Trimming removed 5 bases from V and 3 bases from J; junction bases left unmatched: 8. This record comes from a study of blood T cell repertoires in COVID-19. Study information: Sites in the United States, Italy and Spain provided acute and convalescent COVID-19 samples. T cells, B-cell-depleted T cells, or PBMCs provided the cDNA or gDNA that served as material.

The chain carries TRBV5-6 and TRBJ2-7; 10 nucleotides agree with TRBD2. The receptor comes from an elderly woman with active or convalescent COVID-19. Specimen: peripheral blood. The CDR3 nucleotides read TGTGCCAGCAGTTTTAAGTCTAGCGGGAGCTACGAGCAGTACTTC. This codes for CASSFKSSGSYEQYF.